A single sample is the source of the 27 T cell receptor beta chains below, sequenced in a study of T-cell memory formation after mild COVID-19. TCRdb reprocessed the 5' RACE reads with MiXCR, giving one entry per CDR3 protein. Of hundreds of thousands of distinct CDR3 sequences in the sample, about 20% are singletons; the top ten hold around 12%. Sequenced material: PBMCs or a T cell subset sorted from them (not recorded which). The receptors were sampled from an adult woman who had mild COVID-19 (a few samples of this study predate the infection). Cell type and time point are not known.

Ten or more counts support this clonotype. The chain couples TRBV20-1 to TRBJ2-3, with 7 bases lining up with TRBD2. Trimming removed 0 bases from V and 4 bases from J; junction bases left unmatched: 10. Germline V gene lookup returns CDR1 DFQATT and CDR2 SNEGSKA (reference sequence). The CDR3 runs 16 residues. The CDR3 protein is CSARDGMAGVADTQYF. The CDR3 coding sequence is TGCAGTGCTAGAGATGGGATGGCGGGAGTTGCAGATACGCAGTATTTT.

The chain's CDR3 is CATSFRTGGYGYTF. Written as DNA, the CDR3 is TGTGCCACCAGTTTCCGGACCGGGGGCTATGGCTACACCTTC. This rearrangement joins TRBV24-1 to TRBJ1-2; tentatively, D is TRBD1 (5 bases). With 6 bases removed from V and 4 bases from J, the gap between germline ends came to 14 bases. From germline, CDR1 is KGHDR and CDR2 SFDVKD. The CDR3 totals 14 residues.

This sequence joins TRBV20-1 and TRBJ2-5, with 12 bases matching TRBD2. This CDR3 spans 19 amino acids. Germline V lookup: CDR1 DFQATT, CDR2 SNEGSKA (reference sequence). Trimming at V came to 3 bases and at J to 4 bases, leaving 18 bases not matched to a gene. The CDR3 reads CSASLLAGLAGGRRETQYF. The CDR3 nucleotides are TGCAGTGCTAGCCTTCTTGCCGGGCTAGCGGGAGGGCGGCGAGAGACCCAGTACTTC.

This chain connects TRBV10-3 to TRBJ2-1; D might be TRBD2 (6 bases). The V gene lost 7 bases and the J gene lost 1 base, with 17 bases spanning the gap. The CDR3 is 16 amino acids. Germline loops: CDR1 ENHRY, CDR2 SYGVKD. In nucleotides, the CDR3 is TGTGCCATCACCGCCAGAGCGGGTGAGTCCTACAATGAGCAGTTCTTC. It codes for CAITARAGESYNEQFF.

This clonotype has only a few counts. The chain joins TRBV4-1 to TRBJ2-5, with TRBD2 identical over 8 bases. This CDR3 has 15 amino acids. From germline, CDR1 is MGHRA and CDR2 YSYEKL. V shed 2 bases, J shed 5 bases, and the junction held 7 bases outside the gene matches. The CDR3 sequence is CASSQLGLAGETQYF. The CDR3 bases are TGCGCCAGCAGCCAACTAGGACTAGCAGGCGAGACCCAGTACTTC.

This clonotype occurred a few times. The chain has TRBV4-1 and TRBJ2-2; D gene unclear. The V gene's germline CDR1 is MGHRA and CDR2 YSYEKL. The CDR3 length is 16 residues. The V and J ends lost 0 bases and 3 bases respectively, with 11 bases between them. This CDR3 reads CASSQDNRADTGELFF. The CDR3 bases are TGCGCCAGCAGCCAAGATAATCGCGCGGACACCGGGGAGCTGTTTTTT.

The J gene is TRBJ2-3, the V gene TRBV28, with 9 bases lining up with TRBD1. Losses at the gene ends were 6 bases for V and 4 bases for J; bases not matched to a gene: 11. Germline-derived CDR1 and CDR2 are MDHEN and SYDVKM. The CDR3 runs 16 residues. CDR3 residues: CASRNPGDRAADTQYF. The DNA of the CDR3 is TGTGCCAGCAGGAATCCGGGGGACAGGGCGGCAGATACGCAGTATTTT.

Turning to this clonotype: The junction does not match germline at one end; this may be a read error. This sequence joins TRBV5-1 and TRBJ2-1; 7 positions match TRBD1. Germline V gene lookup returns CDR1 SGHRS and CDR2 YFSETQ. The CDR3 extends over 15 amino acids. CDR3 sequence reads: CASSSQGSSYKEQFF. In DNA, the CDR3 is TGCGCCAGCAGCTCACAGGGGAGCTCCTACAAAGAGCAGTTCTTC.

The genes are TRBV7-8 and TRBJ2-3; D unclear. The germline V and J ends were trimmed by 5 bases and 0 bases, with 21 bases remaining between them. This CDR3 contains 18 residues. CDR1 is SGHVS, CDR2 FQNEAQ, per germline. This CDR3 is CASSLNLRRGASTDTQYF. CDR3 bases: TGTGCCAGCAGCCTCAACCTACGGAGAGGAGCAAGCACAGATACGCAGTATTTT. Full variable domain (outside the CDR3, taken from reference TRBV7-8 and TRBJ2-3): GAGVSQSPRYKVAKRGQDVALRCDPISGHVSLFWYQQALGQGPEFLTYFQNEAQLDKSGLPSDRFFAERPEGSVSTLKIQRTQQEDSAVYLCASSLNLRRGASTDTQYFGPGTRLTVL.

The V gene is TRBV7-9, the J gene TRBJ1-2, with TRBD1 identical over 9 bases. CDR1 SEHNR and CDR2 FQNEAQ come from the germline V gene (reference sequence). The CDR3 is 15 amino acids. Trimming took 7 bases from V and 2 from J; bases not matched to a gene: 8. CDR3 nucleotides: TGTGCCAGCACCATAACAGGGGGCCAGAACTATGGCTACACCTTC. Translated: CASTITGGQNYGYTF.

V gene TRBV5-1 combines with J gene TRBJ2-7, with no clear D. Germline CDR1 reads SGHRS; CDR2 reads YFSETQ. The CDR3 is made up of 14 amino acids. Trimming left V 0 bases short and J 4 bases short, with 11 bases between. The DNA for the CDR3 is TGCGCCAGCAGCTTGGAGGTTAGCCTGTACGAGCAGTACTTC. This codes for CASSLEVSLYEQYF.

The V call is TRBV28, the J call TRBJ1-1; 7 bases map to TRBD1. CDR1 is MDHEN and CDR2 is SYDVKM in the germline V gene. The CDR3 sequence is 16 residues long. Trimming cost V 4 bases and J 4 bases; bases outside gene matches: 12. CDR3 sequence: CASSSGGPNLGTEAFF. The DNA of the CDR3 is TGTGCCAGCAGTTCAGGGGGACCAAACCTAGGCACTGAAGCTTTCTTT.

The chain links TRBV7-9 to TRBJ2-1, with 11 nucleotides matching TRBD2. This CDR3 comprises 15 residues. Germline V gene lookup returns CDR1 SEHNR and CDR2 FQNEAQ (reference sequence). With 4 bases clipped from V and 7 bases from J, the junction kept 6 bases outside the gene matches. The CDR3 nucleotides are TGTGCCAGCAGCTATACTAGCGGGAGCGGTAATGAGCAGTTCTTC. Its translation is CASSYTSGSGNEQFF.

The gene calls are TRBV11-3 and TRBJ2-7, with D tentatively TRBD1 (6 bases). Trimming left V 1 base short and J 2 bases short, with 9 bases between. Germline CDR1 is SGHNT and CDR2 is YENEEA. The length of the CDR3 is 14 residues. This CDR3 is CASSLAPGAYEQYF. CDR3 DNA sequence: TGTGCCAGCAGCTTAGCACCAGGGGCCTACGAGCAGTACTTC.

This chain connects TRBV5-8 to TRBJ2-7, with 10 bases lining up with TRBD1. In germline, CDR1 is SGHTS, CDR2 YDEGEE. V was pared by 4 bases and J by 3 bases, with 7 bases of the junction left unmatched. This CDR3 is built from 15 residues. CDR3 region: CASSLRDRGVYEQYF. The CDR3 bases are TGTGCCAGCAGCCTCCGGGACAGGGGCGTCTACGAGCAGTACTTC.

The table lists this clonotype with a few counts. The chain has TRBV7-6 and TRBJ2-5; weak D call: TRBD2 (7 bases). V lost 1 base and J lost 0, with 18 bases in between. Germline CDR1 and CDR2: SGHVS and FNYEAQ. This CDR3 has 18 residues. Here the CDR3 DNA reads TGTGCCAGCAGCTTAGAAGGCGGGGGCCTACCGTACCAAGAGACCCAGTACTTC. This translates into CASSLEGGGLPYQETQYF.

This clonotype was seen repeatedly, ten times or more. The V call is TRBV12-3 or TRBV12-4, the J call TRBJ2-7, with 7 nucleotides matching TRBD2. This CDR3 region has 16 residues. The V and J ends lost 5 bases and 6 bases, in that order; junction bases with no gene match: 16. This chain's CDR3 is CASSPLVWGEGREQYF. As DNA, the CDR3 is TGTGCCAGCAGTCCACTCGTTTGGGGGGAGGGCCGCGAGCAGTACTTC.

This clonotype was detected ten times or more. The chain is built from TRBV4-3 and TRBJ2-5; D is perhaps TRBD1 or TRBD2 (6 bases each). Trimming took off 0 bases at V and 6 bases at J, with 14 bases between the two ends. This CDR3 region has 15 residues. Germline V CDR1 and CDR2: LGHNA, YSLEER. DNA of the CDR3: TGCGCCAGCAGCCAAGAAAGGGGGGTTGGACAGACCCAGTACTTC. Encoded protein: CASSQERGVGQTQYF.

This clonotype was seen a handful of times. The chain combines TRBV18 with TRBJ1-2; D is possibly TRBD1 (5 bases). The CDR3 extends over 15 amino acids. Germline-derived CDR1 and CDR2 are KGHSH and LQKENI. The V and J ends lost 0 bases and 6 bases respectively, with 14 bases between them. Here the CDR3 reads CASSPPLDRWDGYTF. The CDR3 bases are TGTGCCAGCTCACCACCCCTAGACAGATGGGATGGCTACACCTTC.

The genes are TRBV20-1 and TRBJ2-1, with D possibly matching TRBD2 (6 bases). The germline V gene has CDR1 DFQATT and CDR2 SNEGSKA (reference sequence). Trimming took 8 bases from V and 3 from J, leaving 23 bases between them. The CDR3 spans 16 residues. The DNA for the CDR3 is TGCAGTCCAAGATCTAGCGCCCCGGGCTACTACAATGAGCAGTTCTTC. As protein: CSPRSSAPGYYNEQFF.

This clonotype occurred many times. The chain recombines TRBV5-1 with TRBJ1-1; the D is unclear. The CDR3 totals 15 residues. Germline V lookup: CDR1 SGHRS, CDR2 YFSETQ. The V gene lost 0 bases and the J gene lost 0 bases, with 9 bases spanning the gap. CDR3 DNA sequence: TGCGCCAGCAGCTTGGAACAGTATATGAACACTGAAGCTTTCTTT. Protein: CASSLEQYMNTEAFF.

As concerns this clonotype: At one boundary the junction diverges from the germline segment, which might be a read error. The chain has TRBV7-2 and TRBJ2-7; D unresolved. Looked up from germline, CDR1 is SGHTA and CDR2 is FQGNSA. This CDR3 has 15 amino acids. CDR3 sequence reads: CASSLGPISSYEQYF. The CDR3 nucleotides read TGTGCAAGCAGCTTAGGACCCATATCATCCTACGAGCAGTACTTC.

A few counts support this clonotype. The chain has TRBV29-1 and TRBJ1-2, with TRBD1 identical over 11 bases. Germline V gene data show CDR1 as SQVTM and CDR2 as ANQGSEA. J lost 4 bases, V lost 5 bases, and 12 bases had no gene match. The CDR3 is 16 amino acids. CDR3 DNA: TGCAGCGTTAGCCTCTATGGGACAGGGGGTAGCTATGGCTACACCTTC. It is translated as CSVSLYGTGGSYGYTF.

This clonotype was observed a few times. V is TRBV7-6 and J is TRBJ2-3, with D possibly TRBD1 on 6 matching bases. The CDR3 sequence is 15 residues long. Trimming shortened V by 1 base and J by 2 bases, and 10 bases separated the two germline ends. Germline V gene lookup returns CDR1 SGHVS and CDR2 FNYEAQ. The CDR3 is CASSLEGQFTDTQYF. In nucleotides, the CDR3 is TGTGCCAGCAGCTTAGAAGGACAGTTCACAGATACGCAGTATTTT.

The V and J genes are TRBV29-1 and TRBJ2-7; TRBD2 aligns across 8 bases. Trimming at V came to 3 bases and at J to 2 bases, leaving 9 bases not matched to a gene. Per the germline V gene, CDR1 is SQVTM and CDR2 is ANQGSEA. The CDR3 has 15 amino acids. CDR3 sequence (DNA): TGCAGCGTTGAGGACCATGGGACTAGAGCCTACGAGCAGTACTTC. Encoded protein: CSVEDHGTRAYEQYF.

The chain uses TRBV18 and TRBJ1-2; 10 bases align to TRBD1. V lost 6 bases to trimming and J lost 7 bases; unmatched junction nucleotides: 8. The CDR3 loop spans 14 amino acids. The germline CDR1 and CDR2 sequences are KGHSH and LQKENI. Here the CDR3 DNA reads TGTGCCAGCTCGTCCGGGACAGGGGTCTCTGGCTACACCTTC. It encodes CASSSGTGVSGYTF.

The chain recombines TRBV27 with TRBJ2-1, with 13 bases lining up with TRBD2. Germline CDR1 MNHEY, CDR2 SMNVEV (reference sequence). CDR3 length: 17 amino acids. Losses at the gene ends were 5 bases for V and 0 bases for J; bases not matched to a gene: 4. In nucleotides, the CDR3 is TGTGCCAGCAGTCCGTGGACTAGCGGGAGCTCCTACAATGAGCAGTTCTTC. Translating gives CASSPWTSGSSYNEQFF.